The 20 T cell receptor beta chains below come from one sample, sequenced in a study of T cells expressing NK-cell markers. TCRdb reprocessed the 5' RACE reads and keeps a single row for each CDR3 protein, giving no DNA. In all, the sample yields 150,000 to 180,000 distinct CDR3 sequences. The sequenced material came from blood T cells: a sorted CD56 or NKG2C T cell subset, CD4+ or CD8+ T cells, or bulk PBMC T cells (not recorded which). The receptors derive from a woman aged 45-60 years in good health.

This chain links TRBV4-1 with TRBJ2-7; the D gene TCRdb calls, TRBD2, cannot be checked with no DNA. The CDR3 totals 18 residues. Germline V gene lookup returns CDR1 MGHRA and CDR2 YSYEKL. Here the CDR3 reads CASSQEPGGPRRGYEQYF.

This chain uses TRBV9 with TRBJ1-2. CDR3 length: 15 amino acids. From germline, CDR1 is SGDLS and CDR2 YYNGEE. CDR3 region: CASSVGDSWDYGYTF.

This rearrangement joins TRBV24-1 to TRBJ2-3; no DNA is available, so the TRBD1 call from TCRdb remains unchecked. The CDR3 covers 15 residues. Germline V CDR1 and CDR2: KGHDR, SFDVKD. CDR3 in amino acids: CATMAGTGGTDTQYF.

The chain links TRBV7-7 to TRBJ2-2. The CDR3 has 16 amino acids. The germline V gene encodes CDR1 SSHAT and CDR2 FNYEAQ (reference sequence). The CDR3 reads CASSLGLEVNTGELFF.

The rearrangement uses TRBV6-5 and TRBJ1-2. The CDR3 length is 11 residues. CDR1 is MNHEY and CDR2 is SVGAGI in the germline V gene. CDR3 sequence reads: CASGQNYGYTF.

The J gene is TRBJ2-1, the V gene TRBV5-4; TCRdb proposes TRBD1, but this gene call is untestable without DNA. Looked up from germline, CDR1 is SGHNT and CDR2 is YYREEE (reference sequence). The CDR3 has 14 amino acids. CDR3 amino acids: CASSLKSGELEQFF. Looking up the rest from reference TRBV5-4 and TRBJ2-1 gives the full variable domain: ETGVTQSPTHLIKTRGQQVTLRCSSQSGHNTVSWYQQALGQGPQFIFQYYREEENGRGNFPPRFSGLQFPNYSSELNVNALELDDSALYLCASSLKSGELEQFFGPGTRLTVL.

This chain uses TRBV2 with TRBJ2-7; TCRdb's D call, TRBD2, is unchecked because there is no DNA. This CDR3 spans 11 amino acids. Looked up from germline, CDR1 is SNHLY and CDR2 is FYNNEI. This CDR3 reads CASRTRNEQYF.

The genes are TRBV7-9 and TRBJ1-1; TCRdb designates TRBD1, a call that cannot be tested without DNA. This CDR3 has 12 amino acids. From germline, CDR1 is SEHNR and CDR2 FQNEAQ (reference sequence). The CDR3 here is CASSTNRAEAFF.

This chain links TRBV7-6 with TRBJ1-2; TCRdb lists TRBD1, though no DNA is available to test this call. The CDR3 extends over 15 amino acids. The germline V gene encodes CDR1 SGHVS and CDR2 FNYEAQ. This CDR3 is CASSGIYPVHYGYTF.

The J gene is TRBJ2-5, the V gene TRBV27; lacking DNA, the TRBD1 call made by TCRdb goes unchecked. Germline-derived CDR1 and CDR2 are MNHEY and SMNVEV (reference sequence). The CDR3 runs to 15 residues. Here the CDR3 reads CASSSPGQSQETQYF.

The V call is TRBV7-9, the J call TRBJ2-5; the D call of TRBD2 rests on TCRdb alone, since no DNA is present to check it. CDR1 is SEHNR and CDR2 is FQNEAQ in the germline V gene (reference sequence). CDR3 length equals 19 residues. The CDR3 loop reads CASSSAGLAGERGQETQYF. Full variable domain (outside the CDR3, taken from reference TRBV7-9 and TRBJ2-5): DTGVSQNPRHKITKRGQNVTFRCDPISEHNRLYWYRQTLGQGPEFLTYFQNEAQLEKSRLLSDRFSAERPKGSFSTLEIQRTEQGDSAMYLCASSSAGLAGERGQETQYFGPGTRLLVL.

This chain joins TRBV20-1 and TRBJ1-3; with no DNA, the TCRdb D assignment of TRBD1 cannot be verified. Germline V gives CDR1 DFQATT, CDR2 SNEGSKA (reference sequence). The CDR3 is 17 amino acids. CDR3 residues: CSASPRTGATSGNTIYF.

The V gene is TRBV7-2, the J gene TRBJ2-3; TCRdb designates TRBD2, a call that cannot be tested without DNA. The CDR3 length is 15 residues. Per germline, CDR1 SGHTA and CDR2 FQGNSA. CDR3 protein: CASSLLTSGLDTQYF.

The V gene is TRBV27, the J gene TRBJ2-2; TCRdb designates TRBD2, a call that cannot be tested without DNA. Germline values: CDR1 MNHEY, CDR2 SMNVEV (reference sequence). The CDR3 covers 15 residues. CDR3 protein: CASSLIGLEAGELFF.

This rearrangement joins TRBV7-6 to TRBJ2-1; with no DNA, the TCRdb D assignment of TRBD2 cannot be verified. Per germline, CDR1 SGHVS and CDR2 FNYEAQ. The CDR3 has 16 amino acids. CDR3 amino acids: CASSLSGLAGGNEQFF. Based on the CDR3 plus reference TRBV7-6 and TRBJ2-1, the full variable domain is GAGVSQSPRYKVTKRGQDVALRCDPISGHVSLYWYRQALGQGPEFLTYFNYEAQQDKSGLPNDRFSAERPEGSISTLTIQRTEQRDSAMYRCASSLSGLAGGNEQFFGPGTRLTVL.

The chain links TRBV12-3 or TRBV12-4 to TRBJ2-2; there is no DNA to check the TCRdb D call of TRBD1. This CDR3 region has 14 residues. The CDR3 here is CASSQGTGVRELFF.

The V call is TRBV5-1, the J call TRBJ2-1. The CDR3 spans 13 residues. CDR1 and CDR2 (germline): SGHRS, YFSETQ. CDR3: CASSLFSSNEQFF.

The CDR3 region is CATSESGQGTSGELFF. The chain combines TRBV24-1 with TRBJ2-2; TCRdb calls TRBD1, which cannot be checked without DNA. The CDR3 is made up of 16 amino acids. The germline V gene has CDR1 KGHDR and CDR2 SFDVKD.

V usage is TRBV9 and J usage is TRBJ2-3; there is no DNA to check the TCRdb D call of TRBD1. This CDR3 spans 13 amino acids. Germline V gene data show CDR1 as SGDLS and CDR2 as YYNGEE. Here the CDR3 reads CASSVGGTDTQYF.

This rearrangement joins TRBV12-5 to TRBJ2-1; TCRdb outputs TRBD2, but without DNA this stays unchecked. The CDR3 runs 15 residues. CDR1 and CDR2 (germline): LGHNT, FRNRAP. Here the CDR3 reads CASGPGLAGGFEQFF. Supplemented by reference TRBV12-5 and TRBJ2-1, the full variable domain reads DARVTQTPRHKVTEMGQEVTMRCQPILGHNTVFWYRQTMMQGLELLAYFRNRAPLDDSGMPKDRFSAEMPDATLATLKIQPSEPRDSAVYFCASGPGLAGGFEQFFGPGTRLTVL.